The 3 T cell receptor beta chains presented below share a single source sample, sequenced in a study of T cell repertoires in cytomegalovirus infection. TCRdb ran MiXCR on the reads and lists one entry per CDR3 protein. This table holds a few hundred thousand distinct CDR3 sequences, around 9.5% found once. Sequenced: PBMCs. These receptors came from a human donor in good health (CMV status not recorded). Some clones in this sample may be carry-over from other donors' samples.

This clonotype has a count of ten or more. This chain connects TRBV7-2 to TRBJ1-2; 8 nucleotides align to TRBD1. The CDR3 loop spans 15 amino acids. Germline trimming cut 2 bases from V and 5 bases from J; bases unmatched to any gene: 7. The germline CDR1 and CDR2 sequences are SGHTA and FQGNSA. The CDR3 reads CASSLNRGGRYGYTF. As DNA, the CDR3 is TGTGCCAGCAGCTTAAACAGGGGGGGTAGATATGGCTACACCTTC.

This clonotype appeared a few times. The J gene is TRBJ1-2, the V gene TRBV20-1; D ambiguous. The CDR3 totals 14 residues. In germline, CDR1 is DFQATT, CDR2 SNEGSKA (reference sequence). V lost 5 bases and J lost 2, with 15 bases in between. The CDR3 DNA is TGCAGTGCTCGGGTATCCTTGGGGAACTATGGCTACACCTTC. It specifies CSARVSLGNYGYTF.

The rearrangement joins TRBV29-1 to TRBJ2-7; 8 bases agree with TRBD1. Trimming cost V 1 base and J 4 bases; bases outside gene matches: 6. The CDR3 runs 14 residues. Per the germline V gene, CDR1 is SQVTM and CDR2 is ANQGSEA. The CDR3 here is CSVEAGTGRYEQYF. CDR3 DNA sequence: TGCAGCGTTGAAGCCGGGACAGGACGATACGAGCAGTACTTC.